Listed below are T cell receptor beta chains from one sample, sequenced in a study of neoadjuvant anti-PD-1 for oral cavity cancer. TCRdb's table, derived via immunoSEQ multiplex PCR, lists solely in-frame clones and lacks some. The sample records about 14,000 clones, about 67% being singletons. The specimen was PBMCs, collected before nivolumab (anti-PD-1) treatment. The origin of the receptors is a person aged 35-79 years with oral cavity squamous cell carcinoma. Both conserved end residues are part of each CDR3. The D gene is left open where the match is weak. Clone size is not always given. Where it is, it says once, few, many or a class for expanded clones.

j_call v_call d_call clone_size cdr3_aa cdr3_nt
TRBJ2-2 TRBV5-4 TRBD2 NA CASSFPPGLAGSANTGELFF TGTGCCAGCAGCTTTCCCCCGGGACTAGCGGGAAGCGCGAACACCGGGGAGCTGTTTTTT
TRBJ1-2 TRBV5-6 NA NA CASSLGRVIVGGYTF TGTGCCAGCAGCTTGGGTCGGGTTATAGTTGGCGGCTACACCTTC
TRBJ1-5 TRBV9 NA few CASSLEGQGNQPQHF TGTGCCAGCAGCTTGGAGGGGCAGGGCAATCAGCCCCAGCATTTT
TRBJ2-5 TRBV2 NA NA CASSKQETQYF TGTGCCAGCAGTAAACAAGAGACCCAGTACTTC
TRBJ1-2 TRBV6-1 NA NA CASSEGGPFSYTF TGTGCCAGCAGTGAGGGCGGGCCGTTCAGCTACACCTTC
TRBJ2-7 TRBV4-1 TRBD2 NA CASSPIDMGLAYEQYF TGCGCCAGCAGCCCAATTGACATGGGACTAGCCTACGAGCAGTACTTC
TRBJ1-1 TRBV4-1 NA NA CASSQRLGGLNTEAFF TGCGCCAGCAGCCAGAGGTTGGGGGGGCTAAACACTGAAGCTTTCTTT
TRBJ1-1 TRBV18 NA few CASSPGSDTEAFF TGTGCCAGCTCACCAGGGTCGGACACTGAAGCTTTCTTT
TRBJ2-3 TRBV7-3 NA NA CASAEGLSTDTQYF TGTGCCAGCGCCGAAGGGCTCAGCACAGATACGCAGTATTTT
TRBJ2-4 TRBV7-9 TRBD2 NA CASSLASGGKNIQYF TGTGCCAGCAGCTTGGCTAGCGGGGGGAAAAACATTCAGTACTTC
TRBJ2-7 TRBV10-3 TRBD1 NA CAISESSGTAYEQYF TGTGCCATCAGTGAGTCGTCCGGGACAGCCTACGAGCAGTACTTC
TRBJ2-3 TRBV5-1 NA NA CASRWSIFTDTQYF TGCGCCAGCAGGTGGAGTATTTTTACAGATACGCAGTATTTT
TRBJ1-2 TRBV4-1 NA few CASRNLGLPNYGYTF TGCGCCAGCAGAAATCTGGGGCTTCCGAACTATGGCTACACCTTC
TRBJ2-1 TRBV13 TRBD1 NA CASSSLAGTGENEQFF TGTGCCAGCAGCTCTTTAGCCGGGACAGGGGAAAATGAGCAGTTCTTC
TRBJ1-1 TRBV5-6 NA NA CASSLVYFGAGPTEAFF TGTGCCAGCAGCTTGGTGTACTTCGGGGCCGGGCCCACTGAAGCTTTCTTT
TRBJ2-7 TRBV13 NA NA CASGAGSSYEQYF TGTGCCAGCGGTGCCGGTAGCTCCTACGAGCAGTACTTC
TRBJ2-7 TRBV6-6 NA once CASSYSSQALGYEQYF TGTGCCAGCAGTTACTCGAGTCAGGCCCTAGGCTACGAGCAGTACTTC
TRBJ2-4 TRBV14 NA NA CASSQDARAAKNIQYF TGTGCCAGCAGCCAAGATGCCAGGGCGGCCAAAAACATTCAGTACTTC
TRBJ1-1 TRBV29-1 NA few CSVARTAMNTEAFF TGCAGCGTTGCCCGGACAGCCATGAACACTGAAGCTTTCTTT
TRBJ1-1 TRBV30 NA NA CAWSGGSWMNTEAFF TGTGCCTGGAGTGGAGGATCTTGGATGAACACTGAAGCTTTCTTT
TRBJ1-4 TRBV30 NA NA CAWRLGIGSTNEKLFF TGTGCCTGGAGGCTAGGGATTGGTTCAACTAATGAAAAACTGTTTTTT
TRBJ1-1 TRBV2 NA NA CASSPQGTNTEAFF TGTGCCAGCAGCCCCCAAGGAACTAACACTGAAGCTTTCTTT
TRBJ2-4 TRBV5-4 NA NA CASSPDGRAKNIQYF TGTGCCAGCAGCCCCGACGGGAGAGCCAAAAACATTCAGTACTTC
TRBJ2-2 TRBV5-1 NA NA CASSSQGDGATGELFF TGCGCCAGCAGCTCACAAGGAGACGGGGCCACCGGGGAGCTGTTTTTT
TRBJ2-7 TRBV9 NA NA CASSFSGGAYEQYF TGTGCCAGCAGCTTCAGCGGAGGGGCCTACGAGCAGTACTTC
TRBJ1-5 TRBV7-9 NA few CASSLAASNQPQHF TGTGCCAGCAGCTTAGCTGCTAGCAATCAGCCCCAGCATTTT
TRBJ1-5 TRBV6-1 TRBD1 NA CASSSQGAQPQHF TGTGCCAGCAGTTCTCAGGGGGCTCAGCCCCAGCATTTT
TRBJ2-4 TRBV4-1 TRBD1 NA CASSQEGGNPSHF TGCGCCAGCAGCCAAGAAGGGGGCAACCCTTCACACTTC
TRBJ2-7 TRBV4-1 TRBD1 NA CASSLGGLYEQYF TGCGCCAGCAGCCTAGGGGGCCTCTACGAGCAGTACTTC
TRBJ2-3 TRBV10-1 TRBD2 NA CASSDTLAGGTDTQYF TGCGCCAGCAGTGATACGCTAGCGGGGGGCACAGATACGCAGTATTTT
TRBJ2-1 TRBV4-2 NA NA CASSPRQGGTGNEQFF TGTGCCAGCAGCCCCCGGCAAGGTGGTACGGGCAATGAGCAGTTCTTC
TRBJ2-1 TRBV27 NA NA CASSMRASSYNEQFF TGTGCCAGCAGTATGCGAGCTAGCTCCTACAATGAGCAGTTCTTC
TRBJ2-5 TRBV20-1 NA NA CSASGYETQYF TGCAGTGCTAGCGGGTATGAGACCCAGTACTTC
TRBJ2-3 TRBV19 TRBD1 few CASSIMNRDREQYF TGTGCCAGTAGTATAATGAATCGGGACAGGGAACAGTATTTT
TRBJ2-1 TRBV29-1 NA NA CSVNARGRGGRTNNEQFF TGCAGCGTTAACGCCAGGGGGCGCGGGGGTCGGACAAACAATGAGCAGTTCTTC
TRBJ2-7 TRBV5-1 TRBD2 NA CASSMRTSGEQYF TGCGCCAGCAGCATGAGGACTAGCGGGGAGCAGTACTTC
TRBJ1-4 TRBV9 TRBD1 NA CASRTGNEKLFF TGTGCCAGCCGGACAGGGAATGAAAAACTGTTTTTT
TRBJ2-3 TRBV19 NA NA CASSIVGDTQYF TGTGCCAGTAGTATAGTTGGAGATACGCAGTATTTT
TRBJ1-2 TRBV10-3 NA few CAISDVGIGGDHGYTF TGTGCCATCAGTGACGTTGGGATTGGGGGCGATCACGGCTACACCTTC
TRBJ2-3 TRBV19 NA NA CASSIGTGGNTQYF TGTGCCAGTAGTATAGGAACGGGCGGGAATACGCAGTATTTT
TRBJ2-7 TRBV28 TRBD2 NA CASSFGLADSYEQYF TGTGCCAGCAGTTTTGGACTAGCGGACTCCTACGAGCAGTACTTC
TRBJ2-1 TRBV11-2 TRBD2 NA CASRTWGLAAYNEQFF TGTGCCAGCAGGACCTGGGGACTAGCGGCCTACAATGAGCAGTTCTTC
TRBJ2-7 TRBV9 NA once CASSVDAGPVSYEQYF TGTGCCAGCAGCGTAGACGCGGGACCGGTAAGCTACGAGCAGTACTTC